Detailed here is one TCR beta chain. No antigen is known for it. This CDR3 is also generated by other DNA sequences in the sample. V was trimmed by 3 bases and J by 2 bases, leaving 7 bases between them. This CDR3 is built from 13 residues. Germline values: CDR1 SGHDN, CDR2 FVKESK. Naive CD8 cells, CD45RO-negative and positively selected for CCR7, excluded terminally differentiated effector memory CD45RA+ cells. This sample stems from a study of shared clonotypes between healthy human individuals. General study findings and limits: Among donors, sharing of clonotypes was expected to be affected by sequencing depth. Though the depth was large, rarefaction showed that sorted-subset sequencing was incomplete.

Assay used: immunoSEQ multiplex PCR; TCRdb lists only in-frame clones, some missing. The table has about 2,100,000 clones, around 93% seen once. This chain uses TRBV14 with TRBJ1-2; possibly TRBD1 for D (5 bases). The sample comprised naive CD8+ T cells from PBMCs. The TCR sequence derives from a man between 18 and 29 years old in good health. Some clones in this sample may be carry-over from other donors' samples. CDR3 sequence reads: CASSHGGNYGYTF. The CDR3 DNA sequence: TGTGCCAGCAGCCACGGGGGGAACTATGGCTACACCTTC.